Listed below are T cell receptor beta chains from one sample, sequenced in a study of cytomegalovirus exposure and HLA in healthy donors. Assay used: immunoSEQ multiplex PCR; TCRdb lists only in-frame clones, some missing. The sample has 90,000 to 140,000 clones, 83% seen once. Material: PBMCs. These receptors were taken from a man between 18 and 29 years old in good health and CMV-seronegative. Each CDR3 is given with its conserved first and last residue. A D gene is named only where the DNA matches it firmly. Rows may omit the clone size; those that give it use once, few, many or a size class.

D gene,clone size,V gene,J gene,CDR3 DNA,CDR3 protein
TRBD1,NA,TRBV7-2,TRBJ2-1,TGTGCCAGCAGCTCCCGACAGGGGCCAACTAAGCAGTTCTTC,CASSSRQGPTKQFF
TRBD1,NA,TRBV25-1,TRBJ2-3,TGTGCCAGCAGTGAGGGACAGGGGGCAGATACGCAGTATTTT,CASSEGQGADTQYF
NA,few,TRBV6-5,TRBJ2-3,TGTGCCAGCAGTCCCTCCCAGGAGGGCACAGATACGCAGTATTTT,CASSPSQEGTDTQYF
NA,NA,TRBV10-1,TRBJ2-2,TGCGCCAGCATTAAGGGGAGGAGGAACACCGGGGAGCTGTTTTTT,CASIKGRRNTGELFF
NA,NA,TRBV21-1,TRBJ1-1,TGTGCCAGCCCTCGGGGAGGGACTGAAGCTTTCTTT,CASPRGGTEAFF
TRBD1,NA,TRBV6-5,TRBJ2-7,TGTGCCACCAGACAGGGGAGGTACGAGCAGTACTTC,CATRQGRYEQYF
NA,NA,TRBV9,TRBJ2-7,TGTGCCAGCAGCGCGGGGAGCTCCTACGAGCAGTACTTC,CASSAGSSYEQYF
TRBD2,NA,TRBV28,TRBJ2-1,TGTGCCAGCAGTCCTAGCGGGAGGGCCGGGTACAATGAGCAGTTCTTC,CASSPSGRAGYNEQFF
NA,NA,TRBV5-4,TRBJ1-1,TGCGCCAGCAGCCAAGATCGGGGCACTGAAGCTTTCTTT,CASSQDRGTEAFF
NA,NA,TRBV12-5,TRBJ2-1,TGTGCTAGTGGTTTGAGGGGCAATGAGCAGTTCTTC,CASGLRGNEQFF